This T cell receptor beta chain comes out of a study of T cell changes during pregnancy in multiple sclerosis (dated by TCRdb to about 2019). Turning to the overall study: In women with multiple sclerosis, the researchers looked at how the T cell repertoire shifted as pregnancy progressed.

The library was produced with the immunoSEQ multiplex PCR assay. Here the immuneACCESS table is served through TCRdb, limited to in-frame sequences with V and J called. Missing clones are a known gap in these copies; in checked studies unresolved V genes cover under half, and the rest lacks a known reason. The sample includes 65,000 to 85,000 clones, with more than 80% observed a single time. About 0.9% of the sample is in the top ten clones. The germline V gene (reference sequence) sets CDR1 to SEHNR and CDR2 to FQNEAQ. Counted from cysteine to phenylalanine, this CDR3 has 12 amino acids. Only the CDR3 part of the read is kept: 36 bases, read in frame from the first base. V drops 1 base and J drops 6 bases, leaving 6 bases in between. As concerns this clone: No antigen is known for it. No base qualities exist here, and no much larger clone lies one base off it.

This material consisted of peripheral blood, taken in the first trimester of pregnancy. The chain joins TRBV7-9 to TRBJ1-1; the D gene remains uncertain. This TCR was recovered from a female donor in good health, enrolled as a control in a pregnancy study. The bases are TGTGCCAGCAGCTTAGGTATCGCTGAAGCTTTCTTT. Its product reads: CASSLGIAEAFF. With the portions outside the CDR3 filled from the reference TRBV7-9 and TRBJ1-1 genes, the complete variable region becomes DTGVSQNPRHKITKRGQNVTFRCDPISEHNRLYWYRQTLGQGPEFLTYFQNEAQLEKSRLLSDRFSAERPKGSFSTLEIQRTEQGDSAMYLCASSLGIAEAFFGQGTRLTVV.